This is a list of T cell receptor beta chains from one sample in a study of CD8 T cells in Susac syndrome. MiXCR was run by TCRdb on the immunoSEQ multiplex PCR reads, yielding one entry per CDR3 protein. In the table there are fewer than 85,000 distinct CDR3 sequences, over 85% of which are singletons. The sequenced sample consisted of CD8+ T cells from PBMCs. These receptor sequences come from a human donor with multiple sclerosis. Each CDR3 is given with its conserved first and last residue. D genes are given only for firm matches.

NA	12	TRBV12-3/TRBV12-4	TRBJ1-2	CASSLNRNPDTF	TGTGCCAGCAGTTTGAACAGGAACCCTGACACCTTC
TRBD2	14	TRBV5-6	TRBJ2-1	CASSSLADDNEQFF	TGTGCCAGCAGCTCACTAGCGGACGACAATGAGCAGTTCTTC
TRBD1	11	TRBV29-1	TRBJ2-1	CSGDRGREQFF	TGCAGCGGGGACAGGGGGAGGGAGCAGTTCTTC
NA	14	TRBV6-5	TRBJ1-2	CASSLRRANYGYTF	TGTGCCAGCAGCTTGAGGAGGGCTAACTATGGCTACACCTTC
NA	15	TRBV5-1	TRBJ2-3	CASSLFGASTDTQYF	TGCGCCAGCAGCTTGTTCGGGGCTAGCACAGATACGCAGTATTTT
TRBD2	15	TRBV20-1	TRBJ2-1	CSARSGGAVYNEQFF	TGCAGTGCTAGGAGCGGGGGGGCCGTCTACAATGAGCAGTTCTTC
TRBD1	18	TRBV5-6	TRBJ1-2	CASSYVPSPGQVYYGYTF	TGTGCCAGCAGCTACGTTCCGAGCCCGGGACAGGTCTACTATGGCTACACCTTC
TRBD1	16	TRBV11-2	TRBJ1-1	CASSSRGDRTNTEAFF	TGTGCCAGCAGCTCGCGTGGGGACAGGACGAACACTGAAGCTTTCTTT
NA	15	TRBV9	TRBJ2-7	CASSVVTLASYEQYF	TGTGCCAGCAGCGTAGTTACCCTTGCCTCCTACGAGCAGTACTTC
NA	11	TRBV4-1	TRBJ1-1	CASGGPSRAFF	TGCGCCAGCGGCGGGCCTTCCAGAGCTTTCTTT
NA	19	TRBV13	TRBJ2-4	CASSFTARTRTLAKNIQYF	TGTGCCAGCAGCTTCACCGCCCGGACGAGGACCTTAGCCAAAAACATTCAGTACTTC
TRBD1	15	TRBV6-2/TRBV6-3	TRBJ2-7	CASRPHWTGTGEQYF	TGTGCCAGCAGGCCCCACTGGACAGGGACTGGTGAGCAGTACTTC
TRBD2	16	TRBV7-9	TRBJ2-7	CASSPTVGSGTYEQYF	TGTGCCAGCAGCCCCACGGTGGGTAGCGGGACCTACGAGCAGTACTTC